These 11 T cell receptor beta chains originate from one sample sequenced in a study of blood T cell repertoires in COVID-19. Profiled with immunoSEQ multiplex PCR; TCRdb holds only in-frame clones, not every one. The sample includes roughly 190,000 clones, about nine tenths seen only once; the top ten take 2% to 2.5%. The sequenced material came from PBMCs or T cells enriched from blood (not recorded which). The receptors shown here come from a woman aged 25 to 39 who had recovered from COVID-19.

The gene calls are TRBV30 and TRBJ1-3; the D gene is possibly TRBD1 (6 bases). Germline values: CDR1 GTSNPN, CDR2 SVGIG (reference sequence). This CDR3 has 16 residues. V lost 0 bases, J lost 0 bases, and 12 bases lay in between. CDR3 bases: TGTGCCTGGAGTGTGGGACACATTACCTCTGGAAACACCATATATTTT. Translating gives CAWSVGHITSGNTIYF.

This chain connects TRBV10-3 to TRBJ1-2, with D uncertain. Trimming shortened V by 0 bases and J by 2 bases, and 13 bases separated the two germline ends. CDR1 ENHRY and CDR2 SYGVKD come from the germline V gene. The CDR3 runs to 16 residues. CDR3 loop: CAISESGGNRNYGYTF. CDR3 coding DNA: TGTGCCATCAGTGAGTCTGGCGGCAATCGAAACTATGGCTACACCTTC.

CDR3 in amino acids: CAISGGQGHEQYF. In DNA form, the CDR3 reads TGTGCCATCAGTGGTGGACAGGGCCACGAGCAGTACTTC. This chain uses TRBV10-3 with TRBJ2-7; 8 bases are shared with TRBD1. Trimming removed 4 bases from V and 5 bases from J; junction bases left unmatched: 4. The CDR3 is 13 amino acids. The germline gives CDR1 ENHRY, CDR2 SYGVKD.

The V gene is TRBV2, the J gene TRBJ2-5, with D possibly matching TRBD1 (6 bases). Trimming shortened V by 4 bases and J by 2 bases, and 11 bases separated the two germline ends. Germline CDR1 SNHLY, CDR2 FYNNEI. The CDR3 is 14 residues long. CDR3 in DNA: TGTGCCAGCAGTGGGGGACATCCGCAAGAGACCCAGTACTTC. This codes for CASSGGHPQETQYF.

The V gene is TRBV5-1, the J gene TRBJ1-2, with 9 bases lining up with TRBD1. Trimming took 0 bases from V and 5 from J; bases not matched to a gene: 8. Germline loops: CDR1 SGHRS, CDR2 YFSETQ. This CDR3 is 16 amino acids long. In nucleotides, the CDR3 is TGCGCCAGCAGCTTGGGGGACAGGGTTGGAACATATGGCTACACCTTC. Protein product: CASSLGDRVGTYGYTF.

This chain joins TRBV7-6 and TRBJ2-7; 8 positions agree with TRBD2. The CDR3 is made up of 15 amino acids. CDR1 and CDR2 (germline): SGHVS, FNYEAQ. V gave up 5 bases and J gave up 0 bases; unmatched junction bases: 6. CDR3 DNA: TGTGCCAGCAGCCAGATAGCGGGGAGCTCCTACGAGCAGTACTTC. It is translated as CASSQIAGSSYEQYF.

V usage is TRBV7-2 and J usage is TRBJ1-3; no firm D call. Trimming took 0 bases from V and 7 from J, leaving 4 bases between them. The CDR3 has 12 residues. Germline-derived CDR1 and CDR2 are SGHTA and FQGNSA. CDR3 residues: CASSLAENTIYF. In nucleotides, the CDR3 is TGTGCCAGCAGCTTAGCCGAGAACACCATATATTTT. Full variable domain (outside the CDR3, taken from reference TRBV7-2 and TRBJ1-3): GAGVSQSPSNKVTEKGKDVELRCDPISGHTALYWYRQSLGQGLEFLIYFQGNSAPDKSGLPSDRFSAERTGGSVSTLTIQRTQQEDSAVYLCASSLAENTIYFGEGSWLTVV.

The table lists this clone with a count of one. The chain employs TRBV7-9 and TRBJ2-5; 9 positions agree with TRBD2. The germline V gene encodes CDR1 SEHNR and CDR2 FQNEAQ (reference sequence). The V and J ends lost 2 bases and 4 bases, in that order; junction bases with no gene match: 8. The CDR3 runs 16 residues. The CDR3 is CASSLLGGGALETQYF. The DNA for the CDR3 is TGTGCCAGCAGCTTATTGGGCGGGGGGGCCTTAGAGACCCAGTACTTC.

The CDR3 DNA reads TGTGCCAGCAGCTTGTTGCGGCAGGAGGGAATGAACACTGAAGCTTTCTTT. It is translated as CASSLLRQEGMNTEAFF. The V gene is TRBV5-4, the J gene TRBJ1-1; D is unresolved. The length of the CDR3 is 17 residues. Trimming removed 1 base from V and 0 bases from J, with 16 bases in between. Per the germline V gene, CDR1 is SGHNT and CDR2 is YYREEE (reference sequence).

This clone was seen a few times. V usage is TRBV5-4 and J usage is TRBJ1-2, with 12 bases lining up with TRBD1. J was trimmed by 7 bases and V by 2 bases; bases with no gene match: 6. Per germline, CDR1 SGHNT and CDR2 YYREEE (reference sequence). CDR3 length equals 15 residues. As DNA, the CDR3 is TGTGCCAGCAGCTTTATGGGACAGGGGGCTTCTGGCTACACCTTC. It translates to CASSFMGQGASGYTF.

This chain joins TRBV7-2 and TRBJ2-7; 10 nucleotides align to TRBD2. V shed 2 bases and J 7 bases; nucleotides not matched to a gene: 11. CDR3 length: 16 amino acids. Germline V gene data show CDR1 as SGHTA and CDR2 as FQGNSA. The CDR3, as DNA: TGTGCCAGCAGCTTATCCCCGGCTAGCGGGAGCGGAGAGCAGTACTTC. Translating gives CASSLSPASGSGEQYF.